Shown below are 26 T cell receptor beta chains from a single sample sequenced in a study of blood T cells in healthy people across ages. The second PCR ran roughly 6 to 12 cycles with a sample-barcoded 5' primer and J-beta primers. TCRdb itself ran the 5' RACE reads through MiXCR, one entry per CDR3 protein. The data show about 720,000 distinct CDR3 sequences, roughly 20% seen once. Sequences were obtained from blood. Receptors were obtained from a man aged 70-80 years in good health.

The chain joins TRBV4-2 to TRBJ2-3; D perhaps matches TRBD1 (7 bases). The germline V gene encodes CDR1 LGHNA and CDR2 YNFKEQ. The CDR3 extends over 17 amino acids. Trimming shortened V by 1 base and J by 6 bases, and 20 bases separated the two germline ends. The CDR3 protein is CASSQGGVGGGADTQYF. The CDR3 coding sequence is TGTGCCAGCAGCCAAGGGGGCGTTGGAGGGGGCGCCGATACGCAGTATTTT.

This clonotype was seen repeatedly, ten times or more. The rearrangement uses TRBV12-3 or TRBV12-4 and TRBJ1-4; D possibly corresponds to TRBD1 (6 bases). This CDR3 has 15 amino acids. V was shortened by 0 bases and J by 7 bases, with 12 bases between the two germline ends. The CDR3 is CASSLALRGSEKLFF. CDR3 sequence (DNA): TGTGCCAGCAGTTTAGCGCTCAGGGGCTCTGAAAAACTGTTTTTT.

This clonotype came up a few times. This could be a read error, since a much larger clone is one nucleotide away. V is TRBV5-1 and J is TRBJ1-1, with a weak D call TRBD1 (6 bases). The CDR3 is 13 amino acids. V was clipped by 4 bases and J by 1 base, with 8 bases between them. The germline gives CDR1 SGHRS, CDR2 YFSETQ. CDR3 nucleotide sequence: TGCGCCAGCAGCCGGGACACGAACACTGAAGCTTTCTTT. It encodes CASSRDTNTEAFF. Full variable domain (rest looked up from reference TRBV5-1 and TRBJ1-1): KAGVTQTPRYLIKTRGQQVTLSCSPISGHRSVSWYQQTPGQGLQFLFEYFSETQRNKGNFPGRFSGRQFSNSRSEMNVSTLELGDSALYLCASSRDTNTEAFFGQGTRLTVV.

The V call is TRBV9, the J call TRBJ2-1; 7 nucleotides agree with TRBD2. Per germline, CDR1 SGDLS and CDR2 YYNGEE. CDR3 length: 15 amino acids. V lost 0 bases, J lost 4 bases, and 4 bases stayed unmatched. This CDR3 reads CASSVVSGTYNEQFF. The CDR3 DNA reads TGTGCCAGCAGCGTAGTCAGCGGGACGTACAATGAGCAGTTCTTC.

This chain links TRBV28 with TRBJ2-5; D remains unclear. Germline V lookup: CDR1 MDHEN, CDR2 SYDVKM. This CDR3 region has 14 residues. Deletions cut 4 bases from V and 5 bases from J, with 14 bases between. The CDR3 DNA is TGTGCCAGCAGTTCCTACTACGACCGGGAGACCCAGTACTTC. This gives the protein CASSSYYDRETQYF.

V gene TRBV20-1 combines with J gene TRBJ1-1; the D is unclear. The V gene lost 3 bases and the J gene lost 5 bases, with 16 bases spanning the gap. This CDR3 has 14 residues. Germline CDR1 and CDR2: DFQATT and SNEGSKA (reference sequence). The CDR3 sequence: CSASDYRAPTEAFF. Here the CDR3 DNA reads TGCAGTGCTAGCGATTACCGCGCCCCAACTGAAGCTTTCTTT.

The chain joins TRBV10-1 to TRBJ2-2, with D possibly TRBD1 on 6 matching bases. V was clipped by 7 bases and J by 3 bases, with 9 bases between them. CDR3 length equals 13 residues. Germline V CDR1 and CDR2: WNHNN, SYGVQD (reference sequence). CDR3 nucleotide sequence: TGCGCCAGCAAAGGGACATACACCGGGGAGCTGTTTTTT. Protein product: CASKGTYTGELFF.

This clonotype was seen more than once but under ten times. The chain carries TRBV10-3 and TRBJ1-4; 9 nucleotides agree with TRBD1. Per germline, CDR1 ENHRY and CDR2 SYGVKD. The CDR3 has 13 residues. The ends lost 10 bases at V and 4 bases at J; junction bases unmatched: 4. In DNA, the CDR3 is TGTGCCACGGGACAGGGAAATAATGAAAAACTGTTTTTT. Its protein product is CATGQGNNEKLFF.

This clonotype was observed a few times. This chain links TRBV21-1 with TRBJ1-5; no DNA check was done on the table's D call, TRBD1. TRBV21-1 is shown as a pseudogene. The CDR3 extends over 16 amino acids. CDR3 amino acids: CASSKGRRRPNQPQHF. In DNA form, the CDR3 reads TGTGCCAGCAGCAAAGGACGCCGACGCCCCAATCAGCCCCAGCATTTT.

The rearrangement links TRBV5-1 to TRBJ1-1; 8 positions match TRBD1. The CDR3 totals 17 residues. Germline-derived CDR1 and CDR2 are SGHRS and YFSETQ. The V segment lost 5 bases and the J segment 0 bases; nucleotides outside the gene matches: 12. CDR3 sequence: CASSPQGASFMNTEAFF. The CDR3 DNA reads TGCGCCAGCAGTCCTCAGGGGGCCTCATTTATGAACACTGAAGCTTTCTTT.

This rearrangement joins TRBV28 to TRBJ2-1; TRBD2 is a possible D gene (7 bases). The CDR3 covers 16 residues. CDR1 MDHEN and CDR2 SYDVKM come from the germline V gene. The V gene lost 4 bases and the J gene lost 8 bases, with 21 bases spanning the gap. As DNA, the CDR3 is TGTGCCAGCAGTTCGCCCCGGGGGGCCACTAGGGATGAGCAGTTCTTC. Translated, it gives CASSSPRGATRDEQFF.

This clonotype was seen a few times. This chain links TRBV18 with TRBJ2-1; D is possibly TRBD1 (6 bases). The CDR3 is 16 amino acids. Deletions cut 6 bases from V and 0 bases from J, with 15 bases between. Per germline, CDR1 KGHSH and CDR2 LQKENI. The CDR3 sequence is CASSTTGTSSYNEQFF. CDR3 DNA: TGTGCCAGCTCGACAACAGGGACGAGCTCCTACAATGAGCAGTTCTTC.

CDR3 loop: CASSLEGGLGYGYTF. CDR3 nucleotides: TGTGCCAGCAGTTTAGAGGGTGGTCTTGGGTATGGCTACACCTTC. This chain connects TRBV12-3 or TRBV12-4 to TRBJ1-2, with D hard to call. The CDR3 length is 15 residues. The ends were cut back, 1 base at V and 5 bases at J, with 14 bases in the middle.

In DNA form, the CDR3 reads TGCAGCGTTACTTTATTCGGGTTTGAAAAACTGTTTTTT. Amino acid sequence: CSVTLFGFEKLFF. J is TRBJ1-4 and V is TRBV29-1, with D unclear. This CDR3 contains 13 residues. Germline assignment: CDR1 SQVTM and CDR2 ANQGSEA. V was shortened by 5 bases and J by 7 bases, with 14 bases between the two germline ends.

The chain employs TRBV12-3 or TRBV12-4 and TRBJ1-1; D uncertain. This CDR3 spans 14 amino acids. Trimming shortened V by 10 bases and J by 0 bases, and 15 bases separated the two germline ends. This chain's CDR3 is CATTPRVMNTEAFF. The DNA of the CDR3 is TGTGCCACCACTCCCCGGGTCATGAACACTGAAGCTTTCTTT.

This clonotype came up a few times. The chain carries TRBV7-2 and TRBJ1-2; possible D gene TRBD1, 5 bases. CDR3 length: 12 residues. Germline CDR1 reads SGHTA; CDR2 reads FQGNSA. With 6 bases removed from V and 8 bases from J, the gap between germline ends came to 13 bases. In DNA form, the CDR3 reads TGTGCCAGCAGTTCTGGGACGTGGGGCTACACCTTC. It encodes CASSSGTWGYTF. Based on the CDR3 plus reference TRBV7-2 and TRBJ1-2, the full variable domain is GAGVSQSPSNKVTEKGKDVELRCDPISGHTALYWYRQSLGQGLEFLIYFQGNSAPDKSGLPSDRFSAERTGGSVSTLTIQRTQQEDSAVYLCASSSGTWGYTFGSGTRLTVV.

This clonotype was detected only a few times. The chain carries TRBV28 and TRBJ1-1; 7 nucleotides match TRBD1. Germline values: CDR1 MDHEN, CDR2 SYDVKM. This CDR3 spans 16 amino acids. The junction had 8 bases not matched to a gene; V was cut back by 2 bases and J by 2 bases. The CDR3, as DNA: TGTGCCAGCAGTTTACTCGACAGGGTAGGAAACACTGAAGCTTTCTTT. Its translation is CASSLLDRVGNTEAFF.

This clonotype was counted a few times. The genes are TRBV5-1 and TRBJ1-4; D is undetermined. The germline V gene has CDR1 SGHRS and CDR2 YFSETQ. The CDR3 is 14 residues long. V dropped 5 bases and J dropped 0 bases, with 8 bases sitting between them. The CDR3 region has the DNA TGCGCCAGCAGTTACACATCAACTAATGAAAAACTGTTTTTT. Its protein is CASSYTSTNEKLFF.

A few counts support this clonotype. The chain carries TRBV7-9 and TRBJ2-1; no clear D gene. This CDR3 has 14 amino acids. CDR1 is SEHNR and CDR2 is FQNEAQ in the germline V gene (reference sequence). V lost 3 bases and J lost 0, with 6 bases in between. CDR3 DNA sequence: TGTGCCAGCAGCTTTGGGTACTCCTACAATGAGCAGTTCTTC. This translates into CASSFGYSYNEQFF.

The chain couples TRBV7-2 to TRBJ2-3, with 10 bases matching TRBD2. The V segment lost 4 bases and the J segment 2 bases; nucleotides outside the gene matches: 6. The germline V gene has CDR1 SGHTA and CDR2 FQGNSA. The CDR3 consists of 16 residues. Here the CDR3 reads CASSSRGTSDTDTQYF. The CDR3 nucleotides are TGTGCCAGCAGCTCGCGCGGGACTAGCGACACAGATACGCAGTATTTT.

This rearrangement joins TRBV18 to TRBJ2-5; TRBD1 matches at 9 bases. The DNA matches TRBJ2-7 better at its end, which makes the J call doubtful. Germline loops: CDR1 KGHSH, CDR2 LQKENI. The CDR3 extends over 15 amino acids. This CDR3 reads CASSPGTGRGYEQYV. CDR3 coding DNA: TGTGCCAGCTCACCTGGGACAGGGAGGGGGTACGAGCAGTACGTC.

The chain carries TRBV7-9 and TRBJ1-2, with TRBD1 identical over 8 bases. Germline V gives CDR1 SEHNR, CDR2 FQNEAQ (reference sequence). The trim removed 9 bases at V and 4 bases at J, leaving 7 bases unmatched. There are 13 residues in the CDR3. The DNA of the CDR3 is TGTGCCAGTTCAGGGGGCGTCGGCTATGGCTACACCTTC. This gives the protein CASSGGVGYGYTF.

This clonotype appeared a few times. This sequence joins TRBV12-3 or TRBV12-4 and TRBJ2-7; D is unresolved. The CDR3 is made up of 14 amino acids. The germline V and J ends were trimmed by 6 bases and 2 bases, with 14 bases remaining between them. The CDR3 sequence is CASSTNRAAYEQYF. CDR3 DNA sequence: TGTGCCAGCAGCACCAACCGAGCCGCCTACGAGCAGTACTTC.

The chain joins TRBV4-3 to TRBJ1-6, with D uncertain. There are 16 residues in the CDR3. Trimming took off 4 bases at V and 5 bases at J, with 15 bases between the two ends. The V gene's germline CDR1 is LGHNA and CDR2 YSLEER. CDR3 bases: TGCGCCAGCAGCCGGGTATGGGCAGGAGATAATTCACCCCTCCACTTT. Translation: CASSRVWAGDNSPLHF.

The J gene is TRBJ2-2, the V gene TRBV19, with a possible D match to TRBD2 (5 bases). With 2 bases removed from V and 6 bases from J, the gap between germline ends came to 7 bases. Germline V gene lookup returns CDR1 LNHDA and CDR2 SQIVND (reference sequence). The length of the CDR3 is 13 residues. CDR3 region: CASSISGSGELFF. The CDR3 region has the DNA TGTGCCAGTAGTATATCGGGGTCCGGGGAGCTGTTTTTT.

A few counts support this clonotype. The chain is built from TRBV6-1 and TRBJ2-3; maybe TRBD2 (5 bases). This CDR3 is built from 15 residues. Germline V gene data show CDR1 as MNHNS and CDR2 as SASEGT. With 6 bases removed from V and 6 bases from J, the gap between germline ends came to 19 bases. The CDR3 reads CASSYGRGFYDTQYF. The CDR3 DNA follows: TGTGCCAGCAGCTATGGACGGGGATTCTATGATACGCAGTATTTT.